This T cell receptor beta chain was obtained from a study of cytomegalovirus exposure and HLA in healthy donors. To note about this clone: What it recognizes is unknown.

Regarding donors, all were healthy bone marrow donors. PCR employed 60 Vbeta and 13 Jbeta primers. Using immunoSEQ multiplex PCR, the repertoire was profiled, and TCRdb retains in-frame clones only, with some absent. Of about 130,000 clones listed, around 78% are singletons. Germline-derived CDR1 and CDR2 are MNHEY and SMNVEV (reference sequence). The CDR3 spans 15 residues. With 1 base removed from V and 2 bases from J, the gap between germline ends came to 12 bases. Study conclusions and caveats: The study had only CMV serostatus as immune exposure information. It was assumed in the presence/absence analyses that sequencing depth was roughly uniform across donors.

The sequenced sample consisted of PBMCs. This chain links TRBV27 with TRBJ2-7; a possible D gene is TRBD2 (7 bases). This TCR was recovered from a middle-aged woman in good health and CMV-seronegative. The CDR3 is CASSLLRGAPYEQYF. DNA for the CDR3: TGTGCCAGCAGTTTATTACGGGGGGCTCCCTACGAGCAGTACTTC.